The present TCR beta chain was sequenced within a study of neurological immune-mediated disorders. Findings and caveats of the study: Expanded clones shared no CDR3 amino acid sequences across subjects, suggesting private repertoires in all groups.

This clonotype appeared many times. Its antigen remains unidentified. By 5'RACE with 10-nucleotide random UMIs, the cDNA was made. TCRdb independently ran MiXCR on the 5' RACE reads; one entry per CDR3 protein. Of about 82,000 distinct CDR3 sequences in the sample, 2% to 3% were seen once. The CDR3 contains 13 residues. Germline values: CDR1 LGHNA, CDR2 YSLEER. V dropped 0 bases and J dropped 5 bases, with 5 bases sitting between them. This receptor was identified in a woman aged 30 to 39 with multiple sclerosis. The sequencing sample was made of PBMCs. The chain has TRBV4-3 and TRBJ2-1, with D unclear. CDR3 sequence reads: CASSQDVNNEQFF. CDR3 coding DNA: TGCGCCAGCAGCCAAGATGTGAACAATGAGCAGTTCTTC.